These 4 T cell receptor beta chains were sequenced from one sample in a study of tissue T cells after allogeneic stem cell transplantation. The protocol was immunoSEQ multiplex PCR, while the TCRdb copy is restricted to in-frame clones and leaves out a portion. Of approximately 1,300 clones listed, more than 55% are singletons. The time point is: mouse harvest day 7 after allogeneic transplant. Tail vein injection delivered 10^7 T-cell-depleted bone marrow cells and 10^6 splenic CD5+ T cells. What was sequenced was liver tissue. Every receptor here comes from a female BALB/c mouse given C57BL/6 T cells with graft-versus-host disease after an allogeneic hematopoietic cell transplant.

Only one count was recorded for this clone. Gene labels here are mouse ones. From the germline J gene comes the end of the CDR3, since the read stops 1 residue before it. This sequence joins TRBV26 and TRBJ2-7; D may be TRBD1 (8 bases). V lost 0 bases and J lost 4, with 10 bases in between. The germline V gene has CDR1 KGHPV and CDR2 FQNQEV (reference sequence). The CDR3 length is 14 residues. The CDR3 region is CASSLSQGGYEQYF. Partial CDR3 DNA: TGTGCCAGCAGTCTGTCACAGGGGGGGTATGAACAGTAC.

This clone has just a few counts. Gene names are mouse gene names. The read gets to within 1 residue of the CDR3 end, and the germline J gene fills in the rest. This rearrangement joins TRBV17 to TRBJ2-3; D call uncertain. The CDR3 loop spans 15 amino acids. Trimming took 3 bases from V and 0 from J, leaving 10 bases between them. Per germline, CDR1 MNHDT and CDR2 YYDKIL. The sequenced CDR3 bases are TGTGCTAGCAGTAGGGGCAGGTCTAGTGCAGAAACGCTGTAT. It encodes CASSRGRSSAETLY. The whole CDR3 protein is CASSRGRSSAETLYF.

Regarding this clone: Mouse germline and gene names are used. The CDR3 region is CGARGTSNSDYTF. The CDR3 bases that were read are TGTGGTGCTAGGGGGACATCAAACTCCGACTACACC. This chain connects TRBV20 to TRBJ1-2, with D perhaps TRBD1 (5 bases). The read gets to within 1 residue of the CDR3 end, and the germline J gene fills in the rest. The CDR3 sequence is 13 residues long. Trimming removed 1 base from V and 0 bases from J, with 6 bases in between. Germline lookup yields CDR1 GFQATS and CDR2 STVNSAI.

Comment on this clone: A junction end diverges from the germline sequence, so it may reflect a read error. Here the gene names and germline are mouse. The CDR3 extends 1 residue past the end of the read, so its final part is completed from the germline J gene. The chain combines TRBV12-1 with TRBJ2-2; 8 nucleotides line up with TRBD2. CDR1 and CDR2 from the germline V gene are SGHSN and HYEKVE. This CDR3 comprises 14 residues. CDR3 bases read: TGTACCAGCTCGGGGGGGCGCGTCACCGGGCAGCTCTAC. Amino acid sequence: CTSSGGRVTGQLY. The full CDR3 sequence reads CTSSGGRVTGQLYF.